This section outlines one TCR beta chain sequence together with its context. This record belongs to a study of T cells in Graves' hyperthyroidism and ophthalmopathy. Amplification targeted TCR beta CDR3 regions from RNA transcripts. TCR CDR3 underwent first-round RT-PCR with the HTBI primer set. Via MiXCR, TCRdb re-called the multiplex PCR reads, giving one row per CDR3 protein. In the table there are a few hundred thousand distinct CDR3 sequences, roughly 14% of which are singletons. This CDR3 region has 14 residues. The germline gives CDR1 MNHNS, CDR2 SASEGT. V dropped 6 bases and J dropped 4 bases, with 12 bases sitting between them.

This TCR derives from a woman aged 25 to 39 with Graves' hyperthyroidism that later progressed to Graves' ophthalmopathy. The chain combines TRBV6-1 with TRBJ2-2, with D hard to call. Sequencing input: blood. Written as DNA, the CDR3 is TGTGCCAGCAGACCCGACTCGGCCACCGGGGAGCTGTTTTTT. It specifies CASRPDSATGELFF.